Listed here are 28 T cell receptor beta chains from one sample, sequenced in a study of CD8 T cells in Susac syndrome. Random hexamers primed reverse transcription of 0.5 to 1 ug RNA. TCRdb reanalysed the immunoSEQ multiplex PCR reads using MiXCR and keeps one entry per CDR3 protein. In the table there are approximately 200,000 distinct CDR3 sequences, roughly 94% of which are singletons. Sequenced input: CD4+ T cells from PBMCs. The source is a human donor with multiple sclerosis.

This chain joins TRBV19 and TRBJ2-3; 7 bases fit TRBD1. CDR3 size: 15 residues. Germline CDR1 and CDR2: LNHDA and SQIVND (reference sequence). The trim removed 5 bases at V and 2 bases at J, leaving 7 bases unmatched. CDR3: CASSPRQGLTDTQYF. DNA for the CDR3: TGTGCCAGTAGTCCCCGACAGGGCCTCACAGATACGCAGTATTTT.

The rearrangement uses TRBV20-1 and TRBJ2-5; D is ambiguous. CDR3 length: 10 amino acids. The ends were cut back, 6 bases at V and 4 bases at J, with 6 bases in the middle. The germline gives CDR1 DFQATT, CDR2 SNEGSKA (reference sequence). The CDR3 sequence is CSARRETQYF. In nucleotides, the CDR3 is TGCAGTGCCCGGCGAGAGACCCAGTACTTC.

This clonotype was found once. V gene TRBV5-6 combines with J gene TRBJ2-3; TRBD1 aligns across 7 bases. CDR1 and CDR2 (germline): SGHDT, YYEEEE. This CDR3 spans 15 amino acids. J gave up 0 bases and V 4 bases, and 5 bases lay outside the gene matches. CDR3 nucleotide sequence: TGTGCCAGCAGCCCCCAGGGGGACAGCACAGATACGCAGTATTTT. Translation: CASSPQGDSTDTQYF.

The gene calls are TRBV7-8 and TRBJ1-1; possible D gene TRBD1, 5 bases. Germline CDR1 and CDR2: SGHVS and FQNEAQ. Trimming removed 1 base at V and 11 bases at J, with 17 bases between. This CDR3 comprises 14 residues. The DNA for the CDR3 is TGTGCCAGCAGCTTAGGACAGCCAATTACTTCGGCTTTCTTT. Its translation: CASSLGQPITSAFF.

CDR3 in amino acids: CASSGRLAGVGNEQFF. The DNA of the CDR3 is TGTGCCAGCAGCGGGCGACTAGCGGGGGTAGGCAATGAGCAGTTCTTC. The chain is built from TRBV13 and TRBJ2-1, with 12 bases aligning to TRBD2. This CDR3 comprises 16 residues. Germline CDR1 and CDR2: PRHDT and FYEKMQ (reference sequence). Trimming removed 5 bases from V and 6 bases from J; junction bases left unmatched: 8. The entire variable domain, with the rest obtained from reference TRBV13 and TRBJ2-1, is as follows: AAGVIQSPRHLIKEKRETATLKCYPIPRHDTVYWYQQGPGQDPQFLISFYEKMQSDKGSIPDRFSAQQFSDYHSELNMSSLELGDSALYFCASSGRLAGVGNEQFFGPGTRLTVL.

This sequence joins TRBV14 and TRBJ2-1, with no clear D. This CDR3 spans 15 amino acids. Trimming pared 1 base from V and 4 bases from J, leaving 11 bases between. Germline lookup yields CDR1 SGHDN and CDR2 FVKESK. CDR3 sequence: CASSQGRTLYNEQFF. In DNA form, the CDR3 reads TGTGCCAGCAGCCAAGGAAGGACCCTATACAATGAGCAGTTCTTC.

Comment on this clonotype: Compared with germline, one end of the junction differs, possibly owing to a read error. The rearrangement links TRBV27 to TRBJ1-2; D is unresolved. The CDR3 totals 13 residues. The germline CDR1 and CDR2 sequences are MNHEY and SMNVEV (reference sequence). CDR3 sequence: CTSSNLTPYGYTF. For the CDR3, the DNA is TGTACCAGCAGCAATCTCACCCCCTATGGCTACACCTTC.

The CDR3 DNA reads TGCGCCAGCAGCCAAGAAGGACTAGCTTTATCGGAGACCCAGTACTTC. This gives the protein CASSQEGLALSETQYF. The chain has TRBV4-1 and TRBJ2-5, with 8 positions matching TRBD2. This CDR3 is built from 16 residues. Germline values: CDR1 MGHRA, CDR2 YSYEKL. V was clipped by 0 bases and J by 5 bases; unmatched bases: 8.

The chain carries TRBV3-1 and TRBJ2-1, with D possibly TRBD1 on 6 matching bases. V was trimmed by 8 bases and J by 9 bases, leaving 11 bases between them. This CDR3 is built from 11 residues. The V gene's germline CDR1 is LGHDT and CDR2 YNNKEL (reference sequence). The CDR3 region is CASGGRAEQFF. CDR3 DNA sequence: TGTGCCAGCGGGGGCCGGGCTGAGCAGTTCTTC.

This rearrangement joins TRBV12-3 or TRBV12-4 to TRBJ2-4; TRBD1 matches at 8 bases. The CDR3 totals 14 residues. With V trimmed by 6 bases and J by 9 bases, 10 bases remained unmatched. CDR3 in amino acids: CASRPTGVGFIQYF. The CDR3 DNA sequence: TGTGCCAGCAGACCGACAGGGGTGGGATTCATTCAGTACTTC.

CDR3 in DNA: TGTGCCAGCACTTTCGAGGGGAGAAACATTCAGTACTTC. As protein: CASTFEGRNIQYF. This chain joins TRBV12-3 or TRBV12-4 and TRBJ2-4; D possibly uses TRBD1 or TRBD2 (5 bases each). Trimming shortened V by 7 bases and J by 6 bases, and 13 bases separated the two germline ends. CDR3 length: 13 residues.

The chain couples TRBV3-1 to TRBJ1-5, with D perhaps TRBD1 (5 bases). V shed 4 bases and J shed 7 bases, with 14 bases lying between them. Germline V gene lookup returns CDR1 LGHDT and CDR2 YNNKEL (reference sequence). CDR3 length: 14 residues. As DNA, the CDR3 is TGTGCCAGCAGCCCCCGGACATTCGGGCAGCCCCAGCATTTT. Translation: CASSPRTFGQPQHF.

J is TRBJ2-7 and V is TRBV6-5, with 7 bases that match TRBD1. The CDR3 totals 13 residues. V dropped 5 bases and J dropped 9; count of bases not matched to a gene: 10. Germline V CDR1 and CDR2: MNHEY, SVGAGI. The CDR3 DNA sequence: TGTGCCAGCAGTCCTCCTAACAGGGGACGGCAGTACTTC. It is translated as CASSPPNRGRQYF.

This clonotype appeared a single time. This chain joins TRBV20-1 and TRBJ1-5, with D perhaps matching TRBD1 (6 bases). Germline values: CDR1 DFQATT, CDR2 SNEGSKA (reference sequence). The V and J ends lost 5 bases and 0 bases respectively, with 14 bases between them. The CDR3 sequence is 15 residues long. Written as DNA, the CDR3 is TGCAGTGCTTCGGGACAAACAACTAGCAATCAGCCCCAGCATTTT. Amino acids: CSASGQTTSNQPQHF.

The DNA for the CDR3 is TGCACCAGCAGGCTAGCGGCCCCGGGAACCCAGTACTTC. Protein product: CTSRLAAPGTQYF. The chain uses TRBV1 and TRBJ2-5; the table calls TRBD1, which could not be checked here. TRBV1 is noted as a pseudogene. This CDR3 has 13 residues.

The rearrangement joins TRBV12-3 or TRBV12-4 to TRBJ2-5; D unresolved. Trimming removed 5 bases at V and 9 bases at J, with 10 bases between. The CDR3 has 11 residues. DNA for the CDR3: TGTGCCAGCAGTGCCCGGGCGGCCCAGTACTTC. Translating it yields CASSARAAQYF.

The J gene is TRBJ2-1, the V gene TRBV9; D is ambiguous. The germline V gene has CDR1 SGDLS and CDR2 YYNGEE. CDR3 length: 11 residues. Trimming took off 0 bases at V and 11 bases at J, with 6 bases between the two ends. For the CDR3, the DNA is TGTGCCAGCAGCGTAGAAGGGAAGCAGTTCTTC. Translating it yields CASSVEGKQFF.

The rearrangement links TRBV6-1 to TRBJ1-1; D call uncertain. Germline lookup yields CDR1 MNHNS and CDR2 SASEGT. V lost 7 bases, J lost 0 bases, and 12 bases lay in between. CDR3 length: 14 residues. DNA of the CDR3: TGTGCCAGCACCCCAGGCGACATGAACACTGAAGCTTTCTTT. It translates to CASTPGDMNTEAFF.

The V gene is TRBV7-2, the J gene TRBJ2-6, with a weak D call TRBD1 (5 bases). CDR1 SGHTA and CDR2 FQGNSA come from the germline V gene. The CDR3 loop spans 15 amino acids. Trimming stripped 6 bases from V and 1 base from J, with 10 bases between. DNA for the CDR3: TGTGCCAGCAGATCAGGGCTTTCTGGGGCCAACGTCCTGACTTTC. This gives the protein CASRSGLSGANVLTF.

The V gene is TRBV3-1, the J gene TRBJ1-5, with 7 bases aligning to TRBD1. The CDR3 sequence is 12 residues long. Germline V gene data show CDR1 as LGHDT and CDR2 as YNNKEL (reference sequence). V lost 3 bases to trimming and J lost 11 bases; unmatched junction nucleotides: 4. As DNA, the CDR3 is TGTGCCAGCAGCCAGACGACAGGGACCCAGCATTTT. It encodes CASSQTTGTQHF.

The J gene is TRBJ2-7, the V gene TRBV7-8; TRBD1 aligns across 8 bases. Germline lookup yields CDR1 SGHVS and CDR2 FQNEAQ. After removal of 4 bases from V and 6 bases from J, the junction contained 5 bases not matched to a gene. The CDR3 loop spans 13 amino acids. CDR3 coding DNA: TGTGCCAGCAGCTATGACAGGGGCAGCGAGCAGTACTTC. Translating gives CASSYDRGSEQYF. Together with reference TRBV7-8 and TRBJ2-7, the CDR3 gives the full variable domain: GAGVSQSPRYKVAKRGQDVALRCDPISGHVSLFWYQQALGQGPEFLTYFQNEAQLDKSGLPSDRFFAERPEGSVSTLKIQRTQQEDSAVYLCASSYDRGSEQYFGPGTRLTVT.

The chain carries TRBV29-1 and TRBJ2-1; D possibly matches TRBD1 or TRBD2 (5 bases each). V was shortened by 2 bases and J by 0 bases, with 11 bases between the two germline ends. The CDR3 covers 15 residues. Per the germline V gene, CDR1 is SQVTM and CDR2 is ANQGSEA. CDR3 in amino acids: CSVESGAVSYNEQFF. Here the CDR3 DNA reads TGCAGCGTTGAATCCGGGGCTGTCTCCTACAATGAGCAGTTCTTC.

CDR3 coding DNA: TGTGCCAGCAGCCAACCAGGGGGCTACGACACCGGGGAGCTGTTTTTT. It yields the protein CASSQPGGYDTGELFF. The rearrangement uses TRBV14 and TRBJ2-2; TRBD1 matches 8 bases. This CDR3 has 16 residues. CDR1 and CDR2 from the germline V gene are SGHDN and FVKESK. V shed 2 bases, J shed 3 bases, and the junction held 5 bases outside the gene matches.

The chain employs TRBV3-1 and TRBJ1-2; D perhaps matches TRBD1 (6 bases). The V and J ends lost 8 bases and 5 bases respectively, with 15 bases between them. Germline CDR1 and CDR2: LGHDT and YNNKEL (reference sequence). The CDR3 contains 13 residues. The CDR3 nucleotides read TGTGCCAGCCGGCAGGGGCCGGGGTATGGCTACACCTTC. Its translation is CASRQGPGYGYTF. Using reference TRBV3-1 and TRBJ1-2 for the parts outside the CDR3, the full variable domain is DTAVSQTPKYLVTQMGNDKSIKCEQNLGHDTMYWYKQDSKKFLKIMFSYNNKELIINETVPNRFSPKSPDKAHLNLHINSLELGDSAVYFCASRQGPGYGYTFGSGTRLTVV.

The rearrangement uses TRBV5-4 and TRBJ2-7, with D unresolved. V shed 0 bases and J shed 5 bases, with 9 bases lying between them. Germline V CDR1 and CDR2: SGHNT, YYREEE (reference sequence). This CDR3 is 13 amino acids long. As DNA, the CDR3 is TGTGCCAGCAGCTTGGGAGGTGGTGACGAGCAGTACGTC. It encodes CASSLGGGDEQYV.

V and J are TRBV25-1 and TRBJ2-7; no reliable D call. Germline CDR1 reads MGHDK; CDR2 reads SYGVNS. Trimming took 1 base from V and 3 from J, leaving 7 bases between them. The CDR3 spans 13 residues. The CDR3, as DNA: TGTGCCAGCAGTGAATTTGGGGACTACGAGCAGTACGTC. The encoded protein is CASSEFGDYEQYV.

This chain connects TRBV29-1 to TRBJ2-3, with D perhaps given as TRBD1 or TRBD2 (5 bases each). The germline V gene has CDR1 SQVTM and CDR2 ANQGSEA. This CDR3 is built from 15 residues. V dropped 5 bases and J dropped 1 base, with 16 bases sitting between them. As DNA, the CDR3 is TGCAGCGTTCCCCCGAGGGGATTGGGCACAGATACGCAGTATTTT. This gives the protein CSVPPRGLGTDTQYF.

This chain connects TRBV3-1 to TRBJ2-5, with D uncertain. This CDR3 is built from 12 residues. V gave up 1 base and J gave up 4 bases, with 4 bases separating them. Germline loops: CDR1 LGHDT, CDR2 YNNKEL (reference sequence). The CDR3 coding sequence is TGTGCCAGCAGCCAAGTCGGAGAGACCCAGTACTTC. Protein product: CASSQVGETQYF.